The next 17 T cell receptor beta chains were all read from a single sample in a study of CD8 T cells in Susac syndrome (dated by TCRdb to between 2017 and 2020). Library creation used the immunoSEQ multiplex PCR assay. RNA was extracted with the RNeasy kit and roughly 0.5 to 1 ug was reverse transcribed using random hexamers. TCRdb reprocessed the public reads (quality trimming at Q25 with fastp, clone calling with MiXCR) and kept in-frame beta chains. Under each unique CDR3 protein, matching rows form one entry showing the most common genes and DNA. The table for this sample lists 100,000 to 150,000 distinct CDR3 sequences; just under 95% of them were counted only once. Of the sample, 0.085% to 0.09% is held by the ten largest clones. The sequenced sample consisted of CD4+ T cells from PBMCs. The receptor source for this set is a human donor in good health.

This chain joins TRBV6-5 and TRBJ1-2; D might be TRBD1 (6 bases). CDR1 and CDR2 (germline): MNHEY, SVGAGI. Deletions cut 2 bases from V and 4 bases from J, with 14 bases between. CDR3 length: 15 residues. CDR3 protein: CASSYQGGVGYGYTF. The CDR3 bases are TGTGCCAGCAGTTACCAAGGGGGAGTCGGCTATGGCTACACCTTC.

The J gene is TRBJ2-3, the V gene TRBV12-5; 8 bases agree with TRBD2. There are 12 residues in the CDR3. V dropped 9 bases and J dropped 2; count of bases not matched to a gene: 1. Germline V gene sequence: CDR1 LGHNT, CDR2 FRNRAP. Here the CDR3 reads CASGRDTDTQYF. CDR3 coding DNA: TGTGCTAGCGGGAGGGACACAGATACGCAGTATTTT.

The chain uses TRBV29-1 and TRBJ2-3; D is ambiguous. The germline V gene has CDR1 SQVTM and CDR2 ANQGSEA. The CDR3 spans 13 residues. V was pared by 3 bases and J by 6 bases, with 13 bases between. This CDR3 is CSVEGLPKDTQYF. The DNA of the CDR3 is TGCAGCGTTGAGGGCTTGCCTAAGGATACGCAGTATTTT.

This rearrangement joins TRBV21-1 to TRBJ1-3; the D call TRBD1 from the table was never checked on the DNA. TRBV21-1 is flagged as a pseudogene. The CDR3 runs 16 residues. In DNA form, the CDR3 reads TGTGCCAGCAGCATCCTACGAGCAGGGAAGGGAAACACCATATATTTT. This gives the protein CASSILRAGKGNTIYF.

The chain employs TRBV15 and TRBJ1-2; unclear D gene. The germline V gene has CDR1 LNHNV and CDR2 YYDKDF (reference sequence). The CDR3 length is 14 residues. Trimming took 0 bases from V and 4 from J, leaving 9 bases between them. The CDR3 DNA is TGTGCCACCAGCAGAGATACCCGGGCCTATGGCTACACCTTC. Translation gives CATSRDTRAYGYTF.

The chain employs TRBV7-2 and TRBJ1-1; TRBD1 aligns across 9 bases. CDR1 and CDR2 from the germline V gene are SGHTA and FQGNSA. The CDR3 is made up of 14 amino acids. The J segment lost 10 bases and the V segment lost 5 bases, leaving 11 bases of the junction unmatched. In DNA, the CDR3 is TGTGCCAGCAGCCCTTCCCGGGACAGGGTGGCAGCTTTCTTT. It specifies CASSPSRDRVAAFF.

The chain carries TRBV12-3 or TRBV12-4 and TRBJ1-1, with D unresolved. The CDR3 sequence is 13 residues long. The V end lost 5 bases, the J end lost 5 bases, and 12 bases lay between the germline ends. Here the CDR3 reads CASSVRQGTEAFF. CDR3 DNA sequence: TGTGCCAGCAGTGTCCGACAAGGAACTGAAGCTTTCTTT.

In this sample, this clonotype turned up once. The CDR3 sequence: CASSPPGTSGTGELFF. CDR3 DNA sequence: TGTGCCAGCAGTCCTCCCGGGACTAGCGGGACCGGGGAGCTGTTTTTT. The rearrangement uses TRBV6-6 and TRBJ2-2, with 12 bases matching TRBD2. The CDR3 consists of 16 residues. Germline CDR1 MNHNY, CDR2 SVGAGI (reference sequence). Losses at the gene ends were 5 bases for V and 5 bases for J; bases not matched to a gene: 6.

The CDR3 DNA sequence: TGCAGCGTTGAGGGTGAGACGAGGACTGAAGCTTTCTTT. Protein: CSVEGETRTEAFF. The chain recombines TRBV29-1 with TRBJ1-1; no reliable D call. The CDR3 sequence is 13 residues long. Trimming took 3 bases from V and 5 from J, leaving 13 bases between them. The germline CDR1 and CDR2 sequences are SQVTM and ANQGSEA.

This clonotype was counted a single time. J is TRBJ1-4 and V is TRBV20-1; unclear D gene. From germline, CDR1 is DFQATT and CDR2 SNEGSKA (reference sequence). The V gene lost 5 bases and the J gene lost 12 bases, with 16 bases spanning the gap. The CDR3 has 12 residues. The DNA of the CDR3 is TGCAGTGCTGCGCCCCAAAATCGGGAACTGTTTTTT. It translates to CSAAPQNRELFF.

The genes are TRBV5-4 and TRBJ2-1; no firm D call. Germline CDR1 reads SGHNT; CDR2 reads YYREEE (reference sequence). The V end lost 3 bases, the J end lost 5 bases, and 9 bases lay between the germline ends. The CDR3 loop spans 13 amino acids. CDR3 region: CASSYTANNEQFF. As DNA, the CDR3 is TGTGCCAGCAGCTACACAGCTAACAATGAGCAGTTCTTC.

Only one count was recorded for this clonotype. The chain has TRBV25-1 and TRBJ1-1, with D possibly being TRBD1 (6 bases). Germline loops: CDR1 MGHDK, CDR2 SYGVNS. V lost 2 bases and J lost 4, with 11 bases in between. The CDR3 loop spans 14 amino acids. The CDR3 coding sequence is TGTGCCAGCAGTGAACCAGGGGCGCCCACTGAAGCTTTCTTT. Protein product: CASSEPGAPTEAFF.

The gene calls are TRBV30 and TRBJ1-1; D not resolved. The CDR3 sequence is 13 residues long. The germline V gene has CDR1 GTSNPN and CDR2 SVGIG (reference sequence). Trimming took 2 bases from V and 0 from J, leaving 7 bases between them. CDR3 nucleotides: TGTGCCTGGAGTCCACAGCTGAACACTGAAGCTTTCTTT. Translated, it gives CAWSPQLNTEAFF.

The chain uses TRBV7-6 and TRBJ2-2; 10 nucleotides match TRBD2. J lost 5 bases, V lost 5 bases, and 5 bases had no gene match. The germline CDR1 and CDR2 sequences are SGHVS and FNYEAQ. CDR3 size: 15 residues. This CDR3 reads CASSIVAGGTGELFF. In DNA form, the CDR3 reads TGTGCCAGCAGCATCGTAGCGGGAGGAACCGGGGAGCTGTTTTTT.

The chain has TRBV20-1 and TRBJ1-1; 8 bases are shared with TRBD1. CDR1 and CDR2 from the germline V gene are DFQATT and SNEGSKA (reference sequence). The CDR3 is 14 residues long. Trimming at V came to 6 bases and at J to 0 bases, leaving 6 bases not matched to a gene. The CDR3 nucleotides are TGCAGTGCCGCTGGACAGGGCTTGAACACTGAAGCTTTCTTT. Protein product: CSAAGQGLNTEAFF.

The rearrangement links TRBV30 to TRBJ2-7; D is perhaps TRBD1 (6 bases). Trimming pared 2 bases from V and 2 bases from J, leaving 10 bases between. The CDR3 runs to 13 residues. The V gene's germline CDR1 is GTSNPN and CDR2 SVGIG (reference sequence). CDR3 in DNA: TGTGCCTGGAGTTGGGGACACACCTACGAGCAGTACTTC. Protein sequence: CAWSWGHTYEQYF.

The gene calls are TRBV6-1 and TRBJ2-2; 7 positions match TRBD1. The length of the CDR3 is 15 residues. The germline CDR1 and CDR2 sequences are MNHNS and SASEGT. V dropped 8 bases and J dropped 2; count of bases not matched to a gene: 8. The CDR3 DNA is TGTGCCAGCCGAAGGACAGGCCTAAACACCGGGGAGCTGTTTTTT. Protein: CASRRTGLNTGELFF.